This T cell receptor (beta chain) appears in the sequencing data of a study of technical replicates of blood from a handful of donors. Germline assignment: CDR1 LNHDA and CDR2 SQIVND (reference sequence). V lost 4 bases and J lost 3; bases outside the gene matches: 5. The CDR3 runs 14 residues. Sequenced by immunoSEQ multiplex PCR; TCRdb stores in-frame clones only, minus some. The sample has fewer than 100,000 clones; about nine tenths are singletons. This clonotype originated in a human donor in good health. The sample consisted of T cells isolated from PBMCs. V usage is TRBV19 and J usage is TRBJ2-7; 8 bases match TRBD1. CDR3: CASSTIGQGYEQYF. The CDR3 coding sequence is TGTGCCAGTAGTACAATAGGACAGGGCTACGAGCAGTACTTC. The full variable domain, with the rest looked up from reference TRBV19 and TRBJ2-7, is DGGITQSPKYLFRKEGQNVTLSCEQNLNHDAMYWYRQDPGQGLRLIYYSQIVNDFQKGDIAEGYSVSREKKESFPLTVTSAQKNPTAFYLCASSTIGQGYEQYFGPGTRLTVT.